What follows describes a single T cell receptor beta chain. At one end the junction does not follow the germline gene, possibly because of a read error. The sample comes from a study of beta chain features in type 1 diabetes. Expressed TCRB transcripts were sequenced because the isolated RNA had all been reverse transcribed beforehand. Data came from immunoSEQ multiplex PCR; TCRdb stores just in-frame clones and leaves some out. The table has roughly 610,000 clones, about a sixth seen once. This receptor was taken from a man between 18 and 35 years old in good health. Sequencing input: naive CD4+ T cells from blood.

The CDR3 sequence: CSVFSGRGNTETFF. The CDR3 DNA is TGCAGCGTATTTTCGGGACGGGGGAACACTGAAACTTTCTTT. The chain carries TRBV29-1 and TRBJ1-1, with TRBD1 as a possible D gene (5 bases). This CDR3 has 14 residues. Germline V lookup: CDR1 SQVTM, CDR2 ANQGSEA. The variable domain in full, with the rest retrieved from reference TRBV29-1 and TRBJ1-1, is SAVISQKPSRDICQRGTSLTIQCQVDSQVTMMFWYRQQPGQSLTLIATANQGSEATYESGFVIDKFPISRPNLTFSTLTVSNMSPEDSSIYLCSVFSGRGNTETFFGQGTRLTVV.